This TCR beta chain was captured in a study of T-cell reconstitution after alpha-beta-depleted transplantation in children. This clonotype occurred a few times. The antigen is not known. Study findings and constraints: The origin of alpha-beta T cells about two months after transplant was reportedly several hundred expanded graft clones. The high TCRbeta diversity at day 60 in some patients came from surviving recipient T cells and thymic progenitors. When one year had passed after transplant, most T-cell counts and diversity came from newly produced T cells.

The CDR3 sequence is 14 residues long. Germline V CDR1 and CDR2: SGHRS, YFSETQ. Germline trimming cut 4 bases from V and 0 bases from J; bases unmatched to any gene: 3. TCRbeta library construction was performed incorporating unique molecular identifiers. In TCRdb, the PCR reads were re-called with MiXCR into one record per CDR3 protein. Seen here are 580,000 or so distinct CDR3 sequences, 20% to 25% observed once, and the top ten hold roughly 13%. V gene TRBV5-1 combines with J gene TRBJ1-1; TRBD1 matches at 7 bases. The source is a boy under two years old who had a stem cell transplant for acute myeloid leukemia, so the T cells may come from the graft donor. Source: PBMCs, mostly from graft donor cells, taken 360 days after TCRalphabeta/CD19-depleted stem cell transplant. The CDR3, as DNA: TGCGCCAGCAGCATGGACAGGTTGAACACTGAAGCTTTCTTT. Amino acids: CASSMDRLNTEAFF.